This T cell receptor beta chain was sequenced during a study of beta chain features in type 1 diabetes. Via the markers CD45RO/CCR7/CD25/CD127/CD95/CD27, stem cell-like memory, regulatory, central memory and naive CD4+ cells were sorted. Overall study results and limits: Across patients, naive, central memory and Treg TCRB repertoires exhibited apparently greater similarity than was observed across healthy donors.

Every isolated RNA sample was fully reverse transcribed, so sequencing captured expressed TCRB transcripts. Profiling relied on immunoSEQ multiplex PCR, and the TCRdb table lists in-frame clones only, not all of them. The data contain over 700,000 clones, roughly a sixth of them singletons. The sample holds a few counts of this clone. Its target is unknown. The sequenced material came from naive CD4+ T cells from blood. The TCR was taken from a woman aged 18-29 years in good health.

The CDR3, as DNA: TGCGCCAGCAGCCACCTACCGGCGGGACTAGCGGACACCGGGGAGCTGTTTTTT. It is translated as CASSHLPAGLADTGELFF. This chain uses TRBV4-1 with TRBJ2-2, with 11 positions matching TRBD2. Germline assignment: CDR1 MGHRA and CDR2 YSYEKL. Trimming took 3 bases from V and 3 from J; bases not matched to a gene: 9. This CDR3 has 18 residues.